Shown below are 19 T cell receptor beta chains from a single sample sequenced in a study of long-term antiretroviral therapy in people with HIV. At survey level, the immunoSEQ assay was run in its v3.0 version. Clones were sequenced by immunoSEQ multiplex PCR, and TCRdb holds only the in-frame ones, with some missing. The sample holds about 24,000 clones, more than 65% seen once. The sequencing here drew on unsorted PBMCs, taken 3 years after starting antiretroviral therapy. The receptors originated from a man aged 45 to 65 with HIV.

The genes are TRBV9 and TRBJ2-7, with D maybe TRBD1 (7 bases). The CDR3 has 16 amino acids. Germline V gene lookup returns CDR1 SGDLS and CDR2 YYNGEE. The V end lost 3 bases, the J end lost 0 bases, and 16 bases lay between the germline ends. The CDR3 DNA follows: TGTGCCAGCAGCGCAGGGGGGACAGCTCACTCCTACGAGCAGTACTTC. Encoded protein: CASSAGGTAHSYEQYF.

The rearrangement joins TRBV7-9 to TRBJ1-6; D gene ambiguous. This CDR3 contains 14 residues. V was pared by 3 bases and J by 8 bases, with 11 bases between. Germline CDR1 reads SEHNR; CDR2 reads FQNEAQ (reference sequence). The CDR3 spells CASSLITDDSPLHF. CDR3 coding DNA: TGTGCCAGCAGCTTGATCACAGATGATTCACCCCTCCACTTT. The full variable domain, in which reference TRBV7-9 and TRBJ1-6 provide the parts outside the CDR3, is DTGVSQNPRHKITKRGQNVTFRCDPISEHNRLYWYRQTLGQGPEFLTYFQNEAQLEKSRLLSDRFSAERPKGSFSTLEIQRTEQGDSAMYLCASSLITDDSPLHFGNGTRLTVT.

The chain couples TRBV6-5 to TRBJ1-2, with D uncertain. CDR3 length equals 14 residues. Trimming took off 7 bases at V and 5 bases at J, with 17 bases between the two ends. Germline assignment: CDR1 MNHEY and CDR2 SVGAGI. In DNA form, the CDR3 reads TGTGCCAGCACCCACAATCGAGATTCTTATGGCTACACCTTC. This translates into CASTHNRDSYGYTF.

The chain combines TRBV5-6 with TRBJ1-5; the match to TRBD1 covers 9 bases. The germline gives CDR1 SGHDT, CDR2 YYEEEE. The CDR3 loop spans 15 amino acids. The ends lost 8 bases at V and 3 bases at J; junction bases unmatched: 9. CDR3 DNA: TGTGCCAGTTCGGGACAGGGAGGATACAATCAGCCCCAGCATTTT. Residues: CASSGQGGYNQPQHF.

The chain recombines TRBV19 with TRBJ2-3, with 11 bases that match TRBD1. V lost 4 bases, J lost 2 bases, and 8 bases stayed unmatched. Germline CDR1 is LNHDA and CDR2 is SQIVND (reference sequence). There are 17 residues in the CDR3. The CDR3 is CASSRRTGGSDTDTQYF. The CDR3 nucleotides read TGTGCCAGTAGTAGACGGACAGGGGGCTCGGACACAGATACGCAGTATTTT.

The V and J genes are TRBV18 and TRBJ1-4, with TRBD1 matching 8 bases. CDR1 and CDR2 from the germline V gene are KGHSH and LQKENI. The CDR3 is 15 amino acids. The V segment lost 2 bases and the J segment 4 bases; nucleotides outside the gene matches: 3. As DNA, the CDR3 is TGTGCCAGCTCACCAGGACAGGGCTTTAATGAAAAACTGTTTTTT. Its translation: CASSPGQGFNEKLFF.

The CDR3 loop is CASSYSVGGGYGYTF. The DNA of the CDR3 is TGTGCCAGCAGTTACTCTGTGGGGGGCGGATATGGCTACACCTTC. This sequence joins TRBV6-5 and TRBJ1-2; a weak D match, TRBD1 (6 bases). Trimming removed 0 bases from V and 5 bases from J, with 13 bases in between. Germline V CDR1 and CDR2: MNHEY, SVGAGI. The CDR3 totals 15 residues.

The V call is TRBV5-1, the J call TRBJ1-3, with 7 bases identical to TRBD1. Germline-derived CDR1 and CDR2 are SGHRS and YFSETQ. The CDR3 is made up of 17 amino acids. Trimming at V came to 4 bases and at J to 0 bases, leaving 10 bases not matched to a gene. The CDR3 is CASSLSGRGFSGNTIYF. CDR3 DNA sequence: TGCGCCAGCAGCCTCTCGGGCAGGGGGTTCTCTGGAAACACCATATATTTT.

The chain links TRBV7-2 to TRBJ2-2; D is undetermined. Deletions cut 1 base from V and 0 bases from J, with 9 bases between. CDR1 and CDR2 from the germline V gene are SGHTA and FQGNSA. CDR3 length equals 16 residues. The CDR3 sequence: CASSLENLANTGELFF. Written as DNA, the CDR3 is TGTGCCAGCAGCTTAGAGAACCTCGCGAACACCGGGGAGCTGTTTTTT.

V is TRBV18 and J is TRBJ2-7; 8 bases fit TRBD2. Germline values: CDR1 KGHSH, CDR2 LQKENI. V shed 0 bases and J 1 base; nucleotides not matched to a gene: 2. This CDR3 spans 15 amino acids. The DNA for the CDR3 is TGTGCCAGCTCACCACCCCTAGCGGGTTCCTACGAGCAGTACTTC. Its translation: CASSPPLAGSYEQYF.

This clone was counted a few times. The V and J genes are TRBV4-3 and TRBJ1-4; TRBD1 matches at 7 bases. Unmatched junction bases numbered 1, after V lost 3 bases and J lost 3 bases. CDR1 and CDR2 (germline): LGHNA, YSLEER. CDR3 length equals 14 residues. CDR3 in DNA: TGCGCCAGCAGCCACGGGACAGCTAATGAAAAACTGTTTTTT. It specifies CASSHGTANEKLFF.

V and J are TRBV11-2 and TRBJ1-3; unclear D gene. Germline CDR1 and CDR2: SGHAT and FQNNGV. CDR3 length: 18 amino acids. V gave up 2 bases and J gave up 2 bases, with 19 bases separating them. The CDR3 here is CASSLTPRIIATGNTIYF. CDR3 nucleotides: TGTGCCAGCAGCTTAACCCCCAGGATTATCGCGACTGGAAACACCATATATTTT. The variable domain in full, completed from reference TRBV11-2 and TRBJ1-3, reads EAGVAQSPRYKIIEKRQSVAFWCNPISGHATLYWYQQILGQGPKLLIQFQNNGVVDDSQLPKDRFSAERLKGVDSTLKIQPAKLEDSAVYLCASSLTPRIIATGNTIYFGEGSWLTVV.

This clone has only one observation. The chain joins TRBV5-1 to TRBJ1-1; no firm D call. The ends were cut back, 4 bases at V and 4 bases at J, with 26 bases in the middle. Per the germline V gene, CDR1 is SGHRS and CDR2 is YFSETQ. This CDR3 region has 18 residues. The chain's CDR3 is CASSPSWAGNAGSTEAFF. The CDR3 DNA reads TGCGCCAGCAGCCCGTCATGGGCAGGCAATGCGGGGTCCACTGAAGCTTTCTTT.

This clone came up once. CDR3 in DNA: TGTGCCAGCAGCCCTGAGGGGGACTATGGCTACACCTTC. Its protein is CASSPEGDYGYTF. V gene TRBV7-2 combines with J gene TRBJ1-2; D might be TRBD1 (6 bases). There are 13 residues in the CDR3. Between the trimmed V and J ends, which lost 5 bases and 3 bases, there was a span of 10 bases. CDR1 is SGHTA and CDR2 is FQGNSA in the germline V gene.

This clone occurred once. The chain links TRBV5-1 to TRBJ1-2; 8 bases are a match to TRBD1. J gave up 0 bases and V 4 bases, and 5 bases lay outside the gene matches. Germline CDR1 SGHRS, CDR2 YFSETQ. The CDR3 totals 15 residues. CDR3 sequence reads: CASSPRQGTNYGYTF. CDR3 DNA sequence: TGCGCCAGCAGCCCCCGACAGGGGACTAACTATGGCTACACCTTC.

The chain has TRBV11-3 and TRBJ2-1; 11 bases fit TRBD2. From germline, CDR1 is SGHNT and CDR2 YENEEA. This CDR3 has 15 amino acids. The V and J ends lost 3 bases and 4 bases, in that order; junction bases with no gene match: 2. CDR3 nucleotides: TGTGCCAGCAGCTTCGGGACTAGCGGTTACAATGAGCAGTTCTTC. Translated, it gives CASSFGTSGYNEQFF.

Only a few counts were recorded for this clone. This chain joins TRBV11-3 and TRBJ2-2; D gene ambiguous. The CDR3 is 12 amino acids. Germline V CDR1 and CDR2: SGHNT, YENEEA. Trimming cost V 5 bases and J 6 bases, with 7 bases left between them. The CDR3 loop is CASSPSAGELFF. The CDR3 DNA sequence: TGTGCCAGCAGCCCCAGTGCCGGGGAGCTGTTTTTT.

The chain is built from TRBV4-1 and TRBJ2-3; no clear D. In germline, CDR1 is MGHRA, CDR2 YSYEKL. Trimming left V 0 bases short and J 0 bases short, with 10 bases between. The CDR3 runs to 16 residues. The DNA for the CDR3 is TGCGCCAGCAGCCAAGAAAGGTGGGGTAGCACAGATACGCAGTATTTT. This translates into CASSQERWGSTDTQYF.

The CDR3: CASSLLPNTEAFF. The CDR3 nucleotides read TGTGCCAGCAGCTTATTACCGAACACTGAAGCTTTCTTT. The V and J genes are TRBV7-2 and TRBJ1-1, with no clear D. Trimming left V 2 bases short and J 1 base short, with 5 bases between. Germline values: CDR1 SGHTA, CDR2 FQGNSA. The CDR3 consists of 13 residues. The variable domain in full, with the rest retrieved from reference TRBV7-2 and TRBJ1-1, is GAGVSQSPSNKVTEKGKDVELRCDPISGHTALYWYRQSLGQGLEFLIYFQGNSAPDKSGLPSDRFSAERTGGSVSTLTIQRTQQEDSAVYLCASSLLPNTEAFFGQGTRLTVV.